Reported below is one T cell receptor beta chain. The entry originates in a study of control samples from healthy donors and cancer patients. The germline CDR1 and CDR2 sequences are SGHNT and YYREEE (reference sequence). This CDR3 has 17 residues. Unmatched junction bases numbered 9, after V lost 1 base and J lost 1 base. Repertoires were generated with immunoSEQ multiplex PCR, while TCRdb's copy carries only in-frame clones and drops some. Of fewer than 500,000 clones in the sample, approximately 92% were seen once. The TCR comes from a man aged 40-49 years with head and neck cancer. The chain carries TRBV5-4 and TRBJ1-1; TRBD1 aligns across 8 bases. Sequenced input: PBMCs. As DNA, the CDR3 is TGTGCCAGCAGCTTGCCTTCAGGGGGCCGAGGGAACACTGAAGCTTTCTTT. Translating gives CASSLPSGGRGNTEAFF.